Below, 25 T cell receptor beta chains from the same sample are listed, as sequenced in a study of naive CD8 T cells in extremely preterm neonates. The data were produced by immunoSEQ multiplex PCR, yet TCRdb's version contains in-frame clones alone and is incomplete. The data show some 5,900 clones, with 95% to 98% seen just once and 0.95% to 1.5% held by the top ten. The sequenced sample was naive CD8+ T cells from blood. The source of these receptors is a human donor in good health.

The chain links TRBV5-4 to TRBJ1-1; unclear D gene. Germline CDR1 reads SGHNT; CDR2 reads YYREEE (reference sequence). The CDR3 loop spans 15 amino acids. Trimming took 4 bases from V and 0 from J, leaving 13 bases between them. The CDR3 loop is CASSPGGGLNTEAFF. The CDR3 coding sequence is TGTGCCAGCAGCCCCGGCGGAGGGCTGAACACTGAAGCTTTCTTT.

The chain recombines TRBV5-1 with TRBJ2-3; tentatively, D is TRBD2 (6 bases). The CDR3 extends over 16 amino acids. The ends were cut back, 4 bases at V and 2 bases at J, with 17 bases in the middle. The germline CDR1 and CDR2 sequences are SGHRS and YFSETQ. As DNA, the CDR3 is TGCGCCAGCAGCCCCACGTCGCGGGGAGTCACAGATACGCAGTATTTT. As protein: CASSPTSRGVTDTQYF.

The rearrangement uses TRBV7-2 and TRBJ2-7; D is perhaps TRBD1 (6 bases). The germline CDR1 and CDR2 sequences are SGHTA and FQGNSA. V was cut by 1 base and J by 3 bases, with 13 bases left in between. The CDR3 is made up of 15 amino acids. The CDR3 DNA reads as TGTGCCAGCAGCTTAGAGGACAGAAGACGCTACGAGCAGTACTTC. This codes for CASSLEDRRRYEQYF.

V is TRBV7-9 and J is TRBJ2-7; the match to TRBD2 covers 12 bases. Trimming cost V 10 bases and J 3 bases; bases outside gene matches: 19. CDR1 and CDR2 from the germline V gene are SEHNR and FQNEAQ (reference sequence). CDR3 length equals 18 residues. CDR3: CATQLLAGGTSRIYEQYF. The CDR3 DNA reads as TGTGCCACCCAGTTACTAGCGGGAGGAACTTCCAGGATCTACGAGCAGTACTTC.

This clone was seen a single time. The chain links TRBV9 to TRBJ1-1; perhaps TRBD1 as D (5 bases). CDR3 length: 14 amino acids. Trimming took 4 bases from V and 1 from J, leaving 11 bases between them. Germline V gene sequence: CDR1 SGDLS, CDR2 YYNGEE. The CDR3 DNA sequence: TGTGCCAGCAGCCCCAGGGAAGGGAACACTGAAGCTTTCTTT. Its translation: CASSPREGNTEAFF.

The V call is TRBV11-2, the J call TRBJ2-5; possible D gene TRBD1, 5 bases. The J call may not be correct, given that the DNA end is closer to TRBJ2-7. In germline, CDR1 is SGHAT, CDR2 FQNNGV. The CDR3 has 13 amino acids. The CDR3 protein is CASSLTDPNEQYF. In nucleotides, the CDR3 is TGTGCCAGCAGCTTGACAGACCCTAACGAGCAGTACTTC.

This clone was recorded only once. The chain uses TRBV2 and TRBJ1-5; TRBD1 matches 12 bases. CDR1 and CDR2 from the germline V gene are SNHLY and FYNNEI. The CDR3 contains 15 residues. V lost 6 bases and J lost 3; bases outside the gene matches: 3. The CDR3 nucleotides are TGTGCCAGCAGGGAGGGACAGGGGGCCAATCAGCCCCAGCATTTT. Translated, it gives CASREGQGANQPQHF.

The chain joins TRBV28 to TRBJ2-1; D unclear. With 8 bases removed from V and 7 bases from J, the gap between germline ends came to 24 bases. The CDR3 is made up of 16 amino acids. Germline CDR1 reads MDHEN; CDR2 reads SYDVKM. In nucleotides, the CDR3 is TGTGCCAGCGCCAGTCCTCACACTACCGCGGAGAATGAGCAGTTCTTC. This gives the protein CASASPHTTAENEQFF. Based on the CDR3 plus reference TRBV28 and TRBJ2-1, the full variable domain is DVKVTQSSRYLVKRTGEKVFLECVQDMDHENMFWYRQDPGLGLRLIYFSYDVKMKEKGDIPEGYSVSREKKERFSLILESASTNQTSMYLCASASPHTTAENEQFFGPGTRLTVL.

V gene TRBV9 combines with J gene TRBJ2-1; 7 bases are a match to TRBD2. CDR1 is SGDLS and CDR2 is YYNGEE in the germline V gene. The CDR3 spans 14 residues. Germline trimming cut 2 bases from V and 4 bases from J; bases unmatched to any gene: 3. The CDR3 region is CASSVLADYNEQFF. DNA for the CDR3: TGTGCCAGCAGCGTCCTAGCGGATTACAATGAGCAGTTCTTC.

The gene calls are TRBV28 and TRBJ2-5; perhaps TRBD1 as D (5 bases). Germline CDR1 reads MDHEN; CDR2 reads SYDVKM. CDR3 length: 14 amino acids. The ends were cut back, 4 bases at V and 5 bases at J, with 14 bases in the middle. CDR3 in amino acids: CASSSSGISETQYF. The CDR3 DNA follows: TGTGCCAGCAGTTCGTCAGGGATCTCGGAGACCCAGTACTTC.

V usage is TRBV2 and J usage is TRBJ2-5, with D possibly TRBD2 on 7 matching bases. The closer fit of TRBJ2-7 to the DNA end suggests the J call may be wrong. From germline, CDR1 is SNHLY and CDR2 FYNNEI. The CDR3 covers 17 residues. The CDR3 region has the DNA TGTGCCAGCAGTGAGTGGGAGGGGGGACTAACCTCCTACGAGCAGTACTTC. As protein: CASSEWEGGLTSYEQYF.

The chain has TRBV7-9 and TRBJ2-1, with a tentative D call TRBD1 (6 bases). The CDR3 sequence is 12 residues long. V lost 5 bases to trimming and J lost 10 bases, with 12 bases between them. Germline loops: CDR1 SEHNR, CDR2 FQNEAQ (reference sequence). This CDR3 is CASSPQGEEQFF. DNA of the CDR3: TGTGCCAGCAGCCCACAGGGAGAAGAGCAGTTCTTC.

This clone has just one count. This chain joins TRBV7-9 and TRBJ1-1; tentatively, D is TRBD1 (5 bases). Germline V gives CDR1 SEHNR, CDR2 FQNEAQ (reference sequence). Trimming removed 4 bases from V and 0 bases from J, with 6 bases in between. There are 13 residues in the CDR3. CDR3 nucleotide sequence: TGTGCCAGCAGCTCGGGGGTGAACACTGAAGCTTTCTTT. Its translation is CASSSGVNTEAFF.

The V call is TRBV28, the J call TRBJ2-4; 9 bases fit TRBD1. Trimming cost V 5 bases and J 8 bases; bases outside gene matches: 7. This CDR3 region has 14 residues. Looked up from germline, CDR1 is MDHEN and CDR2 is SYDVKM. The CDR3 loop reads CASSPGTGRDIQYF. In DNA, the CDR3 is TGTGCCAGCAGTCCCGGGACAGGGAGGGACATTCAGTACTTC.

In this sample, this clone turned up a few times. This chain uses TRBV9 with TRBJ2-1; TRBD2 might be the D (6 bases). The CDR3 extends over 15 amino acids. Germline values: CDR1 SGDLS, CDR2 YYNGEE. V was trimmed by 4 bases and J by 0 bases, leaving 11 bases between them. The CDR3 protein is CASSLSGASYNEQFF. As DNA, the CDR3 is TGTGCCAGCAGCCTTAGCGGAGCCTCCTACAATGAGCAGTTCTTC.

V usage is TRBV4-1 and J usage is TRBJ2-1, with TRBD1 matching 9 bases. CDR3 length: 15 amino acids. J gave up 5 bases and V 5 bases, and 7 bases lay outside the gene matches. The germline V gene has CDR1 MGHRA and CDR2 YSYEKL. The DNA of the CDR3 is TGCGCCAGCAGCGGACCAGGGACAGGGAACAATGAGCAGTTCTTC. Its protein product is CASSGPGTGNNEQFF.

The rearrangement uses TRBV7-6 and TRBJ2-1; no clear D. Trimming left V 2 bases short and J 6 bases short, with 14 bases between. Germline loops: CDR1 SGHVS, CDR2 FNYEAQ. This CDR3 region has 15 residues. CDR3: CASSLLIAQTNEQFF. The CDR3 DNA follows: TGTGCCAGCAGCTTATTGATAGCCCAGACCAATGAGCAGTTCTTC.

The rearrangement links TRBV29-1 to TRBJ2-7; 7 nucleotides align to TRBD1. The V segment lost 7 bases and the J segment 4 bases; nucleotides outside the gene matches: 10. CDR3 length: 13 residues. In germline, CDR1 is SQVTM, CDR2 ANQGSEA. The CDR3 coding sequence is TGCAGCGCCCTAACAGGGGAGTCATACGAGCAGTACTTC. Protein sequence: CSALTGESYEQYF.

J is TRBJ2-1 and V is TRBV2, with 10 positions matching TRBD2. This CDR3 has 17 amino acids. J lost 0 bases, V lost 3 bases, and 5 bases had no gene match. Germline V gene lookup returns CDR1 SNHLY and CDR2 FYNNEI. The CDR3 bases are TGTGCCAGCAGTGACAGGACTAGCGGCGTCTCCTACAATGAGCAGTTCTTC. It encodes CASSDRTSGVSYNEQFF.

The chain joins TRBV5-4 to TRBJ2-1; TRBD2 aligns across 8 bases. The J segment lost 4 bases and the V segment lost 3 bases, leaving 9 bases of the junction unmatched. The CDR3 consists of 16 residues. In germline, CDR1 is SGHNT, CDR2 YYREEE (reference sequence). Here the CDR3 DNA reads TGTGCCAGCAGCTCGATACTAGCGGAGGATTACAATGAGCAGTTCTTC. Encoded protein: CASSSILAEDYNEQFF.

V gene TRBV6-5 combines with J gene TRBJ2-1; a possible D gene is TRBD2 (6 bases). Per germline, CDR1 MNHEY and CDR2 SVGAGI. The CDR3 spans 14 residues. The V gene lost 6 bases and the J gene lost 6 bases, with 15 bases spanning the gap. CDR3 nucleotide sequence: TGTGCCAGCAGCGGGAGCAGATTGGGCAATGAGCAGTTCTTC. Protein sequence: CASSGSRLGNEQFF.

The CDR3 DNA is TGCAGCGTGGGGCTAGGGGGGGGGATCTATGGCTACACCTTC. This gives the protein CSVGLGGGIYGYTF. This sequence joins TRBV29-1 and TRBJ1-2, with a weak D call TRBD1 (6 bases). Per germline, CDR1 SQVTM and CDR2 ANQGSEA. The CDR3 runs to 14 residues. Trimming shortened V by 6 bases and J by 4 bases, and 18 bases separated the two germline ends.

The rearrangement links TRBV13 to TRBJ2-7; possibly TRBD2 for D (6 bases). Germline V gives CDR1 PRHDT, CDR2 FYEKMQ (reference sequence). The ends were cut back, 5 bases at V and 3 bases at J, with 20 bases in the middle. The CDR3 is 16 residues long. CDR3 amino acids: CASSENRDLARYEQYF. CDR3 sequence (DNA): TGTGCCAGCAGCGAGAACCGGGACTTAGCACGCTACGAGCAGTACTTC.

CDR3 in amino acids: CSVALRHGYTF. The CDR3 region has the DNA TGCAGCGTTGCACTTCGCCATGGCTACACCTTC. The gene calls are TRBV29-1 and TRBJ1-2, with D hard to call. The CDR3 has 11 amino acids. Trimming removed 4 bases at V and 6 bases at J, with 9 bases between. Germline CDR1 is SQVTM and CDR2 is ANQGSEA.

This chain uses TRBV9 with TRBJ2-1; TRBD2 matches at 7 bases. The CDR3 consists of 18 residues. The V and J ends lost 3 bases and 3 bases, in that order; junction bases with no gene match: 15. Germline V gene data show CDR1 as SGDLS and CDR2 as YYNGEE. Here the CDR3 reads CASSASGASSFNYNEQFF. CDR3 sequence (DNA): TGTGCCAGCAGCGCCAGCGGGGCTAGCTCGTTCAACTACAATGAGCAGTTCTTC.